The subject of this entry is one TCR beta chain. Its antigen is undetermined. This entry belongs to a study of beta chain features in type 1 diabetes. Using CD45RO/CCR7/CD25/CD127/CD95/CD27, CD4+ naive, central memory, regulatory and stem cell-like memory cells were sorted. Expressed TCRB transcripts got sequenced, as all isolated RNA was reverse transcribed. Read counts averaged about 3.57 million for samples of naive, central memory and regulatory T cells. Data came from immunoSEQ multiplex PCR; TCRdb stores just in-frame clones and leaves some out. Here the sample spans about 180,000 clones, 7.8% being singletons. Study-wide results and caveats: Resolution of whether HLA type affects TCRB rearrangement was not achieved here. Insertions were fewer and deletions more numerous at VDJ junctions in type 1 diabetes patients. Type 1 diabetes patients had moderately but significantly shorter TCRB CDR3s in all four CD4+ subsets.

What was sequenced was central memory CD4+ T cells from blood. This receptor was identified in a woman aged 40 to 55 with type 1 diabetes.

The CDR3 nucleotides read TGTGCCAGCAGTTCGCTAGCGGGAGTTCGAGAGCAGTTCTTC. This encodes CASSSLAGVREQFF. The chain links TRBV9 to TRBJ2-1; 10 bases line up with TRBD2. V lost 5 bases and J lost 10; bases outside the gene matches: 9. Germline CDR1 reads SGDLS; CDR2 reads YYNGEE. There are 14 residues in the CDR3.